Each of the 32 T cell receptor beta chains below was sequenced from the same sample in a study of T-cell memory formation after mild COVID-19. Each CDR3 protein gets one entry after TCRdb re-called the 5' RACE reads with MiXCR. The table records 210,000 or so distinct CDR3 sequences, under 12% of them present only once. What was sequenced was PBMCs or a T cell subset sorted from them (not recorded which). The receptors derive from a man younger than 30 who had mild COVID-19 (a few samples of this study predate the infection). Cell type and time point are not known.

This clonotype came up a few times. This chain connects TRBV4-3 to TRBJ2-1; TRBD1 matches 7 bases. The V gene's germline CDR1 is LGHNA and CDR2 YSLEER. With V trimmed by 0 bases and J by 7 bases, 6 bases remained unmatched. CDR3 length: 15 amino acids. The CDR3 nucleotides are TGCGCCAGCAGCCAAGAGGGACAGACAGGGAATGAGCAGTTCTTC. As protein: CASSQEGQTGNEQFF.

The chain links TRBV29-1 to TRBJ2-5; a possible D gene is TRBD2 (6 bases). With 8 bases removed from V and 5 bases from J, the gap between germline ends came to 18 bases. The germline CDR1 and CDR2 sequences are SQVTM and ANQGSEA. The CDR3 has 13 amino acids. The DNA of the CDR3 is TGCAGCTCCCCCAGGGTTGGAGGGGAGACCCAGTACTTC. Translated: CSSPRVGGETQYF.

The chain uses TRBV7-6 and TRBJ2-5; tentatively, D is TRBD2 (5 bases). Germline CDR1 and CDR2: SGHVS and FNYEAQ. The V gene lost 2 bases and the J gene lost 4 bases, with 20 bases spanning the gap. The CDR3 is 17 amino acids. CDR3 sequence reads: CASSLQAAGTGLETQYF. In DNA, the CDR3 is TGTGCCAGCAGCTTACAAGCCGCGGGCACCGGGCTAGAGACCCAGTACTTC.

This clonotype was recorded many times. V usage is TRBV23-1 and J usage is TRBJ2-1; 8 positions match TRBD1. TRBV23-1 is an open reading frame whose function is uncertain. V shed 4 bases and J 0 bases; nucleotides not matched to a gene: 8. CDR3 length: 17 amino acids. The chain's CDR3 is CASSRKPGGASYNEQFF. The CDR3 region has the DNA TGCGCCAGCAGTCGGAAACCAGGGGGCGCCTCCTACAATGAGCAGTTCTTC.

This clonotype was seen a handful of times. The J gene is TRBJ2-5, the V gene TRBV7-6; no definite D call. The V end was cut by 5 bases, the J end by 5 bases, with 18 bases between. Germline loops: CDR1 SGHVS, CDR2 FNYEAQ. This CDR3 spans 15 amino acids. The CDR3 DNA reads TGTGCCAGCAGCCCATACGACACTGGTCGGGAGACCCAGTACTTC. Translation: CASSPYDTGRETQYF.

The genes are TRBV7-2 and TRBJ1-1, with no clear D. Trimming removed 3 bases at V and 4 bases at J, with 15 bases between. This CDR3 is 15 amino acids long. Germline CDR1 SGHTA, CDR2 FQGNSA. The CDR3 loop is CASSLDPGFLTEAFF. The CDR3 DNA reads TGTGCCAGCAGCTTGGATCCAGGATTTCTCACTGAAGCTTTCTTT.

V usage is TRBV6-2 or TRBV6-3 and J usage is TRBJ2-5; no clear D. The CDR3 contains 13 residues. Between the trimmed V and J ends, which lost 7 bases and 7 bases, there was a span of 16 bases. Germline V CDR1 and CDR2: MNHEY, SVGEGT. The CDR3 spells CASIKDGSRTQYF. CDR3 DNA sequence: TGTGCCAGCATCAAGGATGGTAGTAGGACCCAGTACTTC.

In its sample, this clonotype was seen a few times. CDR3 sequence reads: CASSQSRRGGGIQETQYF. The CDR3 DNA is TGTGCCAGCAGCCAAAGCCGCCGGGGCGGGGGGATCCAAGAGACCCAGTACTTC. The chain is built from TRBV3-1 and TRBJ2-5, with 8 nucleotides matching TRBD2. The germline CDR1 and CDR2 sequences are LGHDT and YNNKEL (reference sequence). This CDR3 comprises 18 residues. After removal of 2 bases from V and 1 base from J, the junction contained 12 bases not matched to a gene.

A few counts support this clonotype. V is TRBV15 and J is TRBJ1-3; D is unresolved. The CDR3 loop spans 15 amino acids. The germline V and J ends were trimmed by 0 bases and 2 bases, with 8 bases remaining between them. Germline V gene data show CDR1 as LNHNV and CDR2 as YYDKDF (reference sequence). The CDR3 DNA reads TGTGCCACCAGCAGAGATTTCTCTCCTGGAAACACCATATATTTT. It encodes CATSRDFSPGNTIYF. The whole variable domain, filled in from reference TRBV15 and TRBJ1-3, reads DAMVIQNPRYQVTQFGKPVTLSCSQTLNHNVMYWYQQKSSQAPKLLFHYYDKDFNNEADTPDNFQSRRPNTSFCFLDIRSPGLGDTAMYLCATSRDFSPGNTIYFGEGSWLTVV.

The chain couples TRBV7-8 to TRBJ1-2, with 11 bases that match TRBD1. The CDR3 contains 14 residues. The germline CDR1 and CDR2 sequences are SGHVS and FQNEAQ. J gave up 7 bases and V 5 bases, and 6 bases lay outside the gene matches. CDR3 in amino acids: CASSPGQGAVGYTF. The CDR3, as DNA: TGTGCCAGCAGCCCAGGACAGGGGGCGGTTGGCTACACCTTC.

This clonotype was seen many times. A junction end diverges from the germline sequence, so it may reflect a read error. The chain employs TRBV7-7 and TRBJ2-1, with unresolved D. CDR3 size: 13 residues. Germline CDR1 and CDR2: SSHAT and FNYEAQ (reference sequence). The CDR3 here is CASSPGHDNEQFF. Written as DNA, the CDR3 is TGTGCTAGCAGCCCGGGCCATGACAATGAGCAGTTCTTC.

This chain uses TRBV9 with TRBJ2-3; 7 nucleotides align to TRBD1. CDR1 is SGDLS, CDR2 YYNGEE, per germline. With V trimmed by 3 bases and J by 6 bases, 10 bases remained unmatched. This CDR3 contains 15 residues. The CDR3 DNA sequence: TGTGCCAGCAGCGCGACAGGGCAGGTTGCGGATACGCAGTATTTT. Translated: CASSATGQVADTQYF.

J is TRBJ2-7 and V is TRBV2; tentatively, D is TRBD2 (5 bases). Germline V gene lookup returns CDR1 SNHLY and CDR2 FYNNEI. Trimming shortened V by 7 bases and J by 3 bases, and 16 bases separated the two germline ends. The CDR3 has 14 amino acids. The CDR3 bases are TGTGCCAGCAAAAAATCCGAGCGGCACTACGAGCAGTACTTC. The encoded protein is CASKKSERHYEQYF. Full variable domain (remainder filled in from reference TRBV2 and TRBJ2-7): EPEVTQTPSHQVTQMGQEVILRCVPISNHLYFYWYRQILGQKVEFLVSFYNNEISEKSEIFDDQFSVERPDGSNFTLKIRSTKLEDSAMYFCASKKSERHYEQYFGPGTRLTVT.

Ten or more counts support this clonotype. V usage is TRBV7-9 and J usage is TRBJ1-1; TRBD1 is a possible D gene (5 bases). The CDR3 contains 17 residues. The germline V and J ends were trimmed by 0 bases and 5 bases, with 19 bases remaining between them. Germline lookup yields CDR1 SEHNR and CDR2 FQNEAQ (reference sequence). Here the CDR3 reads CASSLALGAVPLTEAFF. The CDR3 DNA reads as TGTGCCAGCAGCTTAGCGTTAGGGGCCGTCCCGCTGACTGAAGCTTTCTTT.

This chain connects TRBV12-3 or TRBV12-4 to TRBJ2-5; 8 bases fit TRBD1. The CDR3 runs to 16 residues. J was trimmed by 5 bases and V by 5 bases; bases with no gene match: 13. CDR3 loop: CASSRQGQGFEETQYF. DNA for the CDR3: TGTGCCAGCAGTCGCCAAGGACAGGGCTTCGAGGAGACCCAGTACTTC.

The sample holds many counts of this clonotype. The chain uses TRBV27 and TRBJ2-3; 8 bases are a match to TRBD1. The CDR3 length is 18 residues. V shed 3 bases, J shed 1 base, and the junction held 12 bases outside the gene matches. The V gene's germline CDR1 is MNHEY and CDR2 SMNVEV (reference sequence). The DNA for the CDR3 is TGTGCCAGCAGTTTCGGACAGGGTTGGGCGGGCGGCACAGATACGCAGTATTTT. Its protein is CASSFGQGWAGGTDTQYF.

This clonotype was counted many times. The chain recombines TRBV5-6 with TRBJ2-2, with D unresolved. This CDR3 contains 14 residues. The V gene's germline CDR1 is SGHDT and CDR2 YYEEEE. V lost 5 bases, J lost 3 bases, and 11 bases lay in between. The CDR3 DNA sequence: TGTGCCAGCAGTTGGGCCCTAGACACCGGGGAGCTGTTTTTT. Its translation: CASSWALDTGELFF. Full variable domain (rest looked up from reference TRBV5-6 and TRBJ2-2): DAGVTQSPTHLIKTRGQQVTLRCSPKSGHDTVSWYQQALGQGPQFIFQYYEEEERQRGNFPDRFSGHQFPNYSSELNVNALLLGDSALYLCASSWALDTGELFFGEGSRLTVL.

In this sample, this clonotype turned up many times. The chain links TRBV7-9 to TRBJ2-5, with D possibly being TRBD1 (6 bases). CDR3 length: 14 amino acids. Per germline, CDR1 SEHNR and CDR2 FQNEAQ (reference sequence). The V end was cut by 2 bases, the J end by 4 bases, with 11 bases between. CDR3 nucleotide sequence: TGTGCCAGCAGCTTACTTGGCAGGGGAGAGACCCAGTACTTC. It yields the protein CASSLLGRGETQYF.

This clonotype was counted a single time. The rearrangement joins TRBV7-2 to TRBJ2-7; D possibly corresponds to TRBD2 (5 bases). Germline CDR1 and CDR2: SGHTA and FQGNSA. Between the trimmed V and J ends, which lost 9 bases and 3 bases, there was a span of 9 bases. This CDR3 contains 11 residues. The CDR3 loop reads CASGEIYEQYF. The CDR3 DNA reads as TGTGCCAGTGGGGAGATCTACGAGCAGTACTTC.

This clonotype was found a few times. The chain has TRBV6-5 and TRBJ2-1; 10 bases match TRBD2. Germline-derived CDR1 and CDR2 are MNHEY and SVGAGI. Unmatched junction bases numbered 4, after V lost 6 bases and J lost 5 bases. The CDR3 contains 14 residues. CDR3 DNA sequence: TGTGCCAGCAGACGGACTAGCGGAAACAATGAGCAGTTCTTC. Translation: CASRRTSGNNEQFF.

The V gene is TRBV12-3 or TRBV12-4, the J gene TRBJ2-7; D is uncertain. V was cut by 2 bases and J by 0 bases, with 8 bases left in between. The CDR3 has 14 amino acids. The DNA for the CDR3 is TGTGCCAGCAGTTTAACCGAGAGCTCCTACGAGCAGTACTTC. This sequence encodes CASSLTESSYEQYF.

This clonotype was detected a few times. V is TRBV29-1 and J is TRBJ1-2; tentatively, D is TRBD1 (5 bases). Trimming stripped 4 bases from V and 5 bases from J, with 8 bases between. The CDR3 runs 11 residues. Per germline, CDR1 SQVTM and CDR2 ANQGSEA. The CDR3, as DNA: TGCAGCGTTGGCCAGGGATATGGCTACACCTTC. It encodes CSVGQGYGYTF.

This clonotype was observed at least ten times. The gene calls are TRBV7-2 and TRBJ2-7; 9 bases fit TRBD2. Germline V gives CDR1 SGHTA, CDR2 FQGNSA. The length of the CDR3 is 15 residues. The V gene end was trimmed by 5 bases and the J gene end by 3 bases; junction bases not matched to a gene: 8. The CDR3 loop reads CASSLLAGGLYEQYV. The CDR3 coding sequence is TGTGCCAGCAGCCTACTTGCGGGGGGGCTCTACGAGCAGTACGTC.

The chain is built from TRBV15 and TRBJ2-1; no clear D gene. The CDR3 consists of 16 residues. The germline CDR1 and CDR2 sequences are LNHNV and YYDKDF (reference sequence). Trimming took 5 bases from V and 0 from J, leaving 14 bases between them. The CDR3 here is CATSYPDSSSYNEQFF. The CDR3 coding sequence is TGTGCCACCAGCTACCCCGACTCAAGCTCCTACAATGAGCAGTTCTTC. Variable domain in full (rest from reference TRBV15 and TRBJ2-1): DAMVIQNPRYQVTQFGKPVTLSCSQTLNHNVMYWYQQKSSQAPKLLFHYYDKDFNNEADTPDNFQSRRPNTSFCFLDIRSPGLGDTAMYLCATSYPDSSSYNEQFFGPGTRLTVL.

A few counts support this clonotype. The V gene is TRBV12-3 or TRBV12-4, the J gene TRBJ1-3; 8 bases fit TRBD1. The CDR3 covers 16 residues. V lost 1 base to trimming and J lost 2 bases; unmatched junction nucleotides: 4. The CDR3 DNA reads TGTGCCAGCAGTTTAGGGACAGGGCGGACTGGAAACACCATATATTTT. It yields the protein CASSLGTGRTGNTIYF.

The chain has TRBV4-1 and TRBJ2-4; the match to TRBD2 covers 7 bases. The CDR3 runs to 18 residues. Germline CDR1 is MGHRA and CDR2 is YSYEKL. With 4 bases clipped from V and 0 bases from J, the junction kept 12 bases outside the gene matches. For the CDR3, the DNA is TGCGCCAGCAGCCCGGGGATTTCTAGCGGACTAGCCAAAAACATTCAGTACTTC. Residues: CASSPGISSGLAKNIQYF.

This clonotype was counted a few times. The chain employs TRBV25-1 and TRBJ1-4, with D possibly TRBD1 on 5 matching bases. Per germline, CDR1 MGHDK and CDR2 SYGVNS. The ends were cut back, 1 base at V and 7 bases at J, with 10 bases in the middle. The CDR3 runs to 14 residues. Here the CDR3 reads CASSESRGGEKLFF. The CDR3 region has the DNA TGTGCCAGCAGTGAATCTAGGGGCGGTGAAAAACTGTTTTTT.

Notes on this clonotype: Just one base apart from a much larger clone, this may be a read error. This chain connects TRBV5-1 to TRBJ2-1, with 9 bases aligning to TRBD2. Germline V gene sequence: CDR1 SGHRS, CDR2 YFSETQ. J gave up 0 bases and V 4 bases, and 11 bases lay outside the gene matches. The CDR3 runs 18 residues. CDR3: CASSPTLIAGASYNEQFF. DNA of the CDR3: TGCGCCAGCAGCCCGACGCTGATAGCGGGGGCCTCCTACAATGAGCAGTTCTTC.

This clonotype was observed a few times. The chain carries TRBV12-3 or TRBV12-4 and TRBJ2-3; no definite D call. The CDR3 loop spans 13 amino acids. Trimming removed 3 bases from V and 0 bases from J, with 4 bases in between. CDR3 DNA: TGTGCCAGCAGTTTTCTCAGCACAGATACGCAGTATTTT. It encodes CASSFLSTDTQYF.

CDR3 residues: CASSHALGLAGPNEQFF. CDR3 sequence (DNA): TGTGCCAGCAGCCACGCCCTTGGACTAGCGGGCCCCAATGAGCAGTTCTTC. This rearrangement joins TRBV4-2 to TRBJ2-1, with 11 bases that match TRBD2. V was clipped by 3 bases and J by 6 bases; unmatched bases: 10. The CDR3 runs to 17 residues. The germline V gene encodes CDR1 LGHNA and CDR2 YNFKEQ.

This clonotype has only a few counts. The rearrangement joins TRBV7-2 to TRBJ2-5; 7 positions agree with TRBD2. The CDR3 is 16 amino acids. In germline, CDR1 is SGHTA, CDR2 FQGNSA. V shed 5 bases and J 0 bases; nucleotides not matched to a gene: 9. CDR3 residues: CASSPQIGLDQETQYF. CDR3 coding DNA: TGTGCCAGCAGCCCGCAGATCGGACTAGACCAAGAGACCCAGTACTTC.

The J gene is TRBJ2-1, the V gene TRBV24-1, with TRBD1 identical over 8 bases. The CDR3 covers 13 residues. Germline V gene lookup returns CDR1 KGHDR and CDR2 SFDVKD. Trimming removed 3 bases from V and 11 bases from J; junction bases left unmatched: 5. The CDR3: CATSDGTGSKQFF. The CDR3 nucleotides are TGTGCCACCAGTGATGGGACAGGATCGAAGCAGTTCTTC.